What follows describes a single T cell receptor (beta chain). This specimen belongs to a study of cytomegalovirus exposure and HLA in healthy donors. This CDR3 comprises 14 residues. Germline CDR1 reads LNHDA; CDR2 reads SQIVND (reference sequence). V was shortened by 9 bases and J by 6 bases, with 20 bases between the two germline ends. Only in-frame clones appear in the TCRdb table, and some are missing; sequencing was by immunoSEQ multiplex PCR. The sample comprises approximately 270,000 clones, around 91% of which are singletons, and roughly 0.4% rests with the top ten. The gene calls are TRBV19 and TRBJ1-2, with a possible D match to TRBD1 (5 bases). Sequencing used PBMCs. The source is a woman aged 18-35 years in good health and CMV-seronegative. CDR3 in DNA: TGTGCCAGCGTTCTCAACAGGCAGAAGAATGGCTACACCTTC. This sequence encodes CASVLNRQKNGYTF.